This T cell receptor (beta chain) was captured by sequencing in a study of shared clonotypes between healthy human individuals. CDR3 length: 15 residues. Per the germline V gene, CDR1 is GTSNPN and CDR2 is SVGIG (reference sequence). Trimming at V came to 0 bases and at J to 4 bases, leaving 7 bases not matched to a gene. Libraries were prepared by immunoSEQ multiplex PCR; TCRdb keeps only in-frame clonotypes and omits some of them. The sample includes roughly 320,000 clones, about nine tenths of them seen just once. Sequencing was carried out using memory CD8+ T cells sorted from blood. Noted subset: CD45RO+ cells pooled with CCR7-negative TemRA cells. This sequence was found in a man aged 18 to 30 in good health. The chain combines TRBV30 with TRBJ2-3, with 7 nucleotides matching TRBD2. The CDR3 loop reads CAWSVVGGTADTQYF. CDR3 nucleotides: TGTGCCTGGAGTGTAGTCGGGGGGACGGCAGATACGCAGTATTTT.